The 12 T cell receptor beta chains below come from one sample, sequenced in a study of blood T cell repertoires in COVID-19. Clones were sequenced by immunoSEQ multiplex PCR, and TCRdb holds only the in-frame ones, with some missing. The repertoire holds about 63,000 clones, with around four fifths as singletons. Sample: peripheral blood. All receptors derive from a human donor in a cohort sampled during active COVID-19.

The V gene is TRBV6-5, the J gene TRBJ1-2, with 7 positions matching TRBD1. V gave up 6 bases and J gave up 2 bases; unmatched junction bases: 3. The CDR3 length is 13 residues. CDR1 and CDR2 from the germline V gene are MNHEY and SVGAGI. The CDR3, as DNA: TGTGCCAGCAGGGGGGGACAGAACTATGGCTACACCTTC. This codes for CASRGGQNYGYTF.

The chain is built from TRBV15 and TRBJ2-1, with 10 bases aligning to TRBD2. The J segment lost 10 bases and the V segment lost 1 base, leaving 10 bases of the junction unmatched. CDR3 size: 16 residues. Germline CDR1 LNHNV, CDR2 YYDKDF (reference sequence). For the CDR3, the DNA is TGTGCCACCAGCAGAGTCGCCAGCGGGAGGGCCAGGGAGCAGTTCTTC. It is translated as CATSRVASGRAREQFF. Full variable domain (remainder filled in from reference TRBV15 and TRBJ2-1): DAMVIQNPRYQVTQFGKPVTLSCSQTLNHNVMYWYQQKSSQAPKLLFHYYDKDFNNEADTPDNFQSRRPNTSFCFLDIRSPGLGDTAMYLCATSRVASGRAREQFFGPGTRLTVL.

This sequence joins TRBV9 and TRBJ2-5; TRBD2 aligns across 8 bases. Unmatched junction bases numbered 0, after V lost 0 bases and J lost 5 bases. Germline V gene data show CDR1 as SGDLS and CDR2 as YYNGEE. The CDR3 has 13 residues. The CDR3 DNA reads TGTGCCAGCAGCGTAGGACTAGCGGAGACCCAGTACTTC. Translation: CASSVGLAETQYF.

The sample holds a few counts of this clone. Relative to the germline gene, one junction end is altered; a read error may explain this. This chain uses TRBV5-1 with TRBJ1-3, with 10 bases identical to TRBD1. The CDR3 runs 14 residues. The germline CDR1 and CDR2 sequences are SGHRS and YFSETQ. The CDR3 spells CASSQLGTGASQDF. CDR3 in DNA: TGCGCCAGCAGCCAACTAGGGACAGGGGCCTCTCAGGATTTT.

V usage is TRBV9 and J usage is TRBJ1-1; maybe TRBD1 (5 bases). Germline-derived CDR1 and CDR2 are SGDLS and YYNGEE. This CDR3 region has 14 residues. V was pared by 3 bases and J by 1 base, with 10 bases between. CDR3 sequence: CASSGGTANTEAFF. CDR3 bases: TGTGCCAGCAGCGGGGGGACTGCGAACACTGAAGCTTTCTTT.

The chain couples TRBV5-1 to TRBJ2-1; D possibly corresponds to TRBD2 (6 bases). Germline-derived CDR1 and CDR2 are SGHRS and YFSETQ. The CDR3 has 14 residues. V lost 3 bases and J lost 7, with 14 bases in between. For the CDR3, the DNA is TGCGCCAGCAGCTGGGGGACTGCCAAAAATGAGCAGTTCTTC. Its protein product is CASSWGTAKNEQFF.

This chain uses TRBV14 with TRBJ1-1; possible D gene TRBD1, 5 bases. The CDR3 contains 15 residues. The germline CDR1 and CDR2 sequences are SGHDN and FVKESK. Trimming took off 3 bases at V and 1 base at J, with 12 bases between the two ends. The CDR3: CASSQLGQPNTEAFF. CDR3 nucleotides: TGTGCCAGCAGCCAGTTGGGGCAGCCGAACACTGAAGCTTTCTTT.

The chain has TRBV5-1 and TRBJ2-2, with 7 bases aligning to TRBD1. J lost 2 bases, V lost 0 bases, and 7 bases had no gene match. Germline CDR1 SGHRS, CDR2 YFSETQ. This CDR3 has 17 residues. DNA of the CDR3: TGCGCCAGCAGCTTGGTGGGACAGATCCAAAACACCGGGGAGCTGTTTTTT. Its protein is CASSLVGQIQNTGELFF.

Details on this clone: At the DNA level, this CDR3 is encoded by other sequences in the same sample as well. The chain employs TRBV7-9 and TRBJ2-3; 10 bases fit TRBD1. This CDR3 has 14 amino acids. The ends lost 5 bases at V and 4 bases at J; junction bases unmatched: 3. Germline V gives CDR1 SEHNR, CDR2 FQNEAQ (reference sequence). CDR3: CASSLGQGADTQYF. CDR3 DNA: TGTGCCAGCAGCCTAGGACAGGGGGCAGATACGCAGTATTTT.

The chain combines TRBV7-9 with TRBJ2-7; D might be TRBD2 (5 bases). Germline V CDR1 and CDR2: SEHNR, FQNEAQ (reference sequence). Trimming stripped 5 bases from V and 2 bases from J, with 13 bases between. The CDR3 loop spans 14 amino acids. The CDR3 bases are TGTGCCAGCAGCCCACCAGGACTCGCCTACGAGCAGTACTTC. This sequence encodes CASSPPGLAYEQYF. The full variable domain, in which reference TRBV7-9 and TRBJ2-7 provide the parts outside the CDR3, is DTGVSQNPRHKITKRGQNVTFRCDPISEHNRLYWYRQTLGQGPEFLTYFQNEAQLEKSRLLSDRFSAERPKGSFSTLEIQRTEQGDSAMYLCASSPPGLAYEQYFGPGTRLTVT.

The rearrangement uses TRBV5-4 and TRBJ2-2; D might be TRBD1 (6 bases). Looked up from germline, CDR1 is SGHNT and CDR2 is YYREEE (reference sequence). The CDR3 is made up of 13 amino acids. The ends were cut back, 2 bases at V and 6 bases at J, with 8 bases in the middle. The chain's CDR3 is CASSFNRAGELFF. The CDR3, as DNA: TGTGCCAGCAGCTTCAACAGGGCCGGGGAGCTGTTTTTT.

The chain links TRBV5-1 to TRBJ2-5, with D tentatively TRBD1 (6 bases). Germline V gives CDR1 SGHRS, CDR2 YFSETQ. Trimming took 2 bases from V and 0 from J, leaving 8 bases between them. CDR3 length: 14 residues. CDR3 residues: CASSLGQNQETQYF. The CDR3 region has the DNA TGCGCCAGCAGCTTAGGACAGAACCAAGAGACCCAGTACTTC.